This T cell receptor beta chain is drawn from a study of cytomegalovirus exposure and HLA in healthy donors. Germline-derived CDR1 and CDR2 are SGHVS and FQNEAQ. Trimming removed 5 bases from V and 2 bases from J, with 13 bases in between. The CDR3 contains 14 residues. Whole-study results and caveats: TCR association rates varied by HLA locus in a later analysis, with DRB1 highest and HLA-C lowest. A later analysis associated about 18,000 TCR beta sequences with HLA alleles at a 0.05 false discovery rate.

60 Vbeta and 13 Jbeta primers were used in PCR. The assay was immunoSEQ multiplex PCR, and TCRdb's table has in-frame clones only and misses some. The sample includes fewer than 250,000 clones, over 60% seen only once; the top ten take about 1%. As to this clone: Antigen: not known.

The sequencing input was PBMCs. The chain is built from TRBV7-8 and TRBJ2-7, with a weak D call TRBD1 (5 bases). This TCR came from a woman between 35 and 50 years old in good health and CMV-seronegative. The CDR3 region has the DNA TGTGCCAGCAGCGCACAGGCCTTACCCTACGAGCAGTACTTC. Its protein product is CASSAQALPYEQYF.